A selection of T cell receptor beta chains follows, all from one sample in a study. A single record per CDR3 protein comes from TCRdb applying MiXCR to the 5' RACE reads. The sample yields about 62,000 distinct CDR3 sequences, 25% to 35% seen once. The sequenced material came from tumor-infiltrating naive CD4+ T cells sorted from the breast tumor. The receptors originated from a female donor with breast cancer. Each CDR3 is given with its conserved first and last residue. The D gene is left open where the match is weak. The size of a clone is reported for some rows only, either as once, few or many, or as a class for expanded clones.

CDR3aa	CDR3nt	d_gene	abundance	v_gene	j_gene
CASIQTGGKYIQYF	TGTGCCAGCATCCAAACAGGGGGCAAGTACATTCAGTACTTC	TRBD1	few	TRBV6-6	TRBJ2-4
CASSYASGGTGELFF	TGTGCCAGCAGTTATGCTAGCGGAGGAACCGGGGAGCTGTTTTTT	TRBD2	-	TRBV6-5	TRBJ2-2
CASSPSSSETQYF	TGTGCCAGCAGCCCGAGTAGCTCGGAGACCCAGTACTTC	-	few	TRBV7-2	TRBJ2-5
CASSLDGGNNEQFF	TGTGCCAGCAGCTTAGATGGGGGGAACAATGAGCAGTTCTTC	-	few	TRBV7-2	TRBJ2-1
CASSLTPTPTSGSYNEQFF	TGTGCCAGCAGCCTCACCCCGACCCCAACTAGCGGCTCCTACAATGAGCAGTTCTTC	TRBD2	many	TRBV5-5	TRBJ2-1
CSAPGYYGYTF	TGCAGTGCTCCGGGGTACTATGGCTACACCTTC	-	few	TRBV20-1	TRBJ1-2
CASSQVWQDSKQETQYF	TGCGCCAGCAGCCAAGTCTGGCAGGACAGCAAACAAGAGACCCAGTACTTC	-	-	TRBV4-1	TRBJ2-5
CSSKRPTGNTDTQYF	TGCAGTTCTAAACGCCCGACTGGAAACACAGATACGCAGTATTTT	-	-	TRBV20-1	TRBJ2-3
CASSEGTRSSGNTIYF	TGTGCCAGCAGTGAAGGGACCAGGAGCTCTGGAAACACCATATATTTT	-	few	TRBV6-1	TRBJ1-3
CASSLGAGGTEAFF	TGCGCCAGCAGCTTGGGTGCGGGTGGCACTGAAGCTTTCTTT	-	few	TRBV5-1	TRBJ1-1
CGAPTATSHRIQYF	TGCGGTGCGCCCACCGCGACTAGCCACAGAATTCAGTACTTC	TRBD2	few	TRBV20-1	TRBJ2-4
CATSDTDRFDQPQHF	TGTGCCACCAGTGACACGGACCGGTTTGACCAGCCCCAGCATTTT	-	-	TRBV24-1	TRBJ1-5
CASSHPFGGELFF	TGTGCCAGCAGCCATCCCTTTGGCGGGGAGCTGTTTTTT	-	-	TRBV5-6	TRBJ2-2
CSARTGTGSGAFF	TGCAGCGCCAGGACCGGGACAGGGAGTGGTGCGTTCTTC	TRBD1	many	TRBV29-1	TRBJ2-1
CASTWTDLYEQYF	TGTGCCAGCACCTGGACAGACCTCTACGAGCAGTACTTC	-	-	TRBV6-1	TRBJ2-7
CASSYSGQGLNNYGYTF	TGTGCCAGCAGTTACTCTGGACAGGGTCTTAATAACTATGGCTACACCTTC	TRBD1	few	TRBV6-6	TRBJ1-2
CASSLGQGITGELFF	TGCGCCAGCAGCTTGGGACAGGGGATAACCGGGGAGCTGTTTTTT	TRBD1	-	TRBV5-1	TRBJ2-2
CASSITGTSNEQFF	TGTGCCAGCAGCATAACCGGGACTAGCAATGAGCAGTTCTTC	TRBD2	-	TRBV7-2	TRBJ2-1
CASSLEQGNSPLHF	TGTGCCAGCAGCTTAGAACAGGGGAATTCACCCCTCCACTTT	TRBD1	few	TRBV7-9	TRBJ1-6
CASSVGRGGSETQYF	TGTGCCAGCAGCGTAGGCCGGGGGGGCTCGGAGACCCAGTACTTC	TRBD2	few	TRBV9	TRBJ2-5
CSAMDYNYGYTF	TGCAGTGCTATGGACTATAACTATGGCTACACCTTC	-	few	TRBV20-1	TRBJ1-2
CASSSRTGYGYTF	TGTGCCAGCAGTTCCCGTACTGGCTATGGCTACACCTTC	-	-	TRBV6-5	TRBJ1-2
CSARLSGSPVGNEQFF	TGCAGTGCTAGGCTTTCGGGCTCACCGGTGGGAAATGAGCAGTTCTTC	-	-	TRBV20-1	TRBJ2-1
CASSYSTSGRIYF	TGTGCCAGCAGTTACTCGACGAGCGGGAGAATTTACTTC	TRBD2	-	TRBV6-2/TRBV6-3	TRBJ2-7
CASSKETGGYTF	TGTGCCAGCAGCAAAGAAACAGGGGGCTACACCTTC	-	few	TRBV5-6	TRBJ1-2
CSVGLAGARGYEQYF	TGCAGCGTTGGACTAGCGGGAGCCCGGGGCTACGAGCAGTACTTC	TRBD2	few	TRBV29-1	TRBJ2-7
CASSPRAGAGYNEQFF	TGTGCCAGCAGCCCCAGGGCAGGGGCTGGCTACAATGAGCAGTTCTTC	-	-	TRBV7-3	TRBJ2-1
CSARDMRPLFF	TGCAGTGCTAGAGATATGCGACCTCTGTTTTTT	-	-	TRBV20-1	TRBJ1-4
CASSFGGPTGTIYGYTF	TGTGCCAGCAGCTTCGGCGGACCTACCGGGACTATTTATGGCTACACCTTC	-	-	TRBV5-8	TRBJ1-2
CSASVSQETQYF	TGCAGTGCTAGTGTATCACAAGAGACCCAGTACTTC	-	few	TRBV20-1	TRBJ2-5
CASSQGWNEQFF	TGTGCCAGCAGCCAGGGGTGGAATGAGCAGTTCTTC	-	-	TRBV6-2/TRBV6-3	TRBJ2-1
CASSATGNSPLHF	TGTGCCAGTAGTGCAACAGGGAATTCACCCCTCCACTTT	-	-	TRBV19	TRBJ1-6
CASSTAPGQPEKLFF	TGTGCCAGCAGCACGGCACCGGGACAGCCGGAAAAACTGTTTTTT	TRBD1	-	TRBV5-4	TRBJ1-4
CASSESGLVLYGYTF	TGTGCCAGCAGTGAATCGGGCCTCGTCCTCTATGGCTACACCTTC	-	few	TRBV6-1	TRBJ1-2
CASSLEGASTDTQYF	TGTGCCAGCAGCTTAGAGGGGGCGAGCACAGATACGCAGTATTTT	TRBD1	-	TRBV13	TRBJ2-3
CASSQSFRGPDTQYF	TGTGCCAGCAGCCAATCATTCAGGGGTCCAGATACGCAGTATTTT	-	few	TRBV4-2	TRBJ2-3
CATSRGGWQETQYF	TGTGCCACCAGCAGAGGTGGCTGGCAAGAGACCCAGTACTTC	-	few	TRBV15	TRBJ2-5
CSALGQGGALNQPQHF	TGCAGTGCTCTGGGACAGGGGGGGGCCCTTAATCAGCCCCAGCATTTT	TRBD1	few	TRBV20-1	TRBJ1-5
CATSPGRDTGELFF	TGTGCCACCAGCCCGGGGCGGGACACCGGGGAGCTGTTTTTT	-	few	TRBV15	TRBJ2-2
CASSGSWEQYF	TGTGCCAGCAGTGGTAGCTGGGAGCAGTACTTC	-	many	TRBV6-1	TRBJ2-7
CSARVTDPSYEQYF	TGCAGTGCTAGGGTAACAGATCCCTCCTACGAGCAGTACTTC	-	many	TRBV20-1	TRBJ2-7
CASSQAVGLGSYEQYF	TGCGCCAGCAGCCAAGCGGTAGGACTAGGCTCCTACGAGCAGTACTTC	TRBD2	-	TRBV4-1	TRBJ2-7
CASSLRTSGGVTYEQYF	TGTGCCAGCAGTCTTAGGACTAGCGGGGGGGTGACCTACGAGCAGTACTTC	TRBD2	many	TRBV12-3/TRBV12-4	TRBJ2-7
CASSPGTVLAFF	TGTGCCAGCAGTCCTGGCACCGTGTTGGCTTTCTTT	-	-	TRBV6-1	TRBJ1-1
CASSYYGRIDNEQFF	TGTGCCAGCAGTTATTACGGGAGGATCGACAATGAGCAGTTCTTC	TRBD2	-	TRBV12-3/TRBV12-4	TRBJ2-1
CAWSLGLAVHTDTQYF	TGTGCCTGGAGTTTGGGACTAGCGGTACACACAGATACGCAGTATTTT	TRBD2	-	TRBV30	TRBJ2-3
CASSPQGGETDTQYF	TGTGCCAGCAGCCCGCAAGGGGGTGAGACAGATACGCAGTATTTT	-	many	TRBV7-9	TRBJ2-3
CASRGKGQDPRRFYGYTF	TGTGCCAGCAGGGGAAAGGGACAGGACCCGAGAAGATTCTATGGCTACACCTTC	TRBD1	many	TRBV25-1	TRBJ1-2
CASSPQGWGTDTQYF	TGTGCCAGCAGTCCACAGGGATGGGGCACAGATACGCAGTATTTT	-	few	TRBV12-3/TRBV12-4	TRBJ2-3
CSAENTGELFF	TGCAGCGCTGAGAACACCGGGGAGCTGTTTTTT	-	-	TRBV29-1	TRBJ2-2
CASSMLAGTQFF	TGTGCCAGCAGTATGTTAGCGGGGACGCAGTTCTTC	TRBD2	-	TRBV25-1	TRBJ2-1